The next 4 T cell receptor beta chains were all read from a single sample in a study of response to subunit inactivated influenza vaccine. Each CDR3 protein gets one entry after TCRdb re-called the RT-PCR reads with MiXCR. The sample includes around 190,000 distinct CDR3 sequences, over 13% of them seen just once. The sequenced sample was CD8+ T cells sorted from PBMCs, obtained around 5 days after vaccination. The receptors stem from a man aged 50 to 59 who received an inactivated influenza vaccine.

This clonotype was seen a few times. The genes are TRBV28 and TRBJ1-4, with 7 bases matching TRBD1. Per the germline V gene, CDR1 is MDHEN and CDR2 is SYDVKM. The ends lost 6 bases at V and 4 bases at J; junction bases unmatched: 8. The CDR3 covers 15 residues. Written as DNA, the CDR3 is TGTGCCAGCAGACGCGACAGGGATCTTAATGAAAAACTGTTTTTT. This codes for CASRRDRDLNEKLFF.

This chain connects TRBV21-1 to TRBJ1-1; TRBD1, the D gene given by the table, was not confirmed from the DNA. TRBV21-1 corresponds to a pseudogene. The CDR3 runs 15 residues. The CDR3 region is CASSPPGQQNTEAFF. CDR3 DNA sequence: TGTGCCAGCAGCCCTCCGGGACAGCAGAACACTGAAGCTTTCTTT.

This clonotype was counted a few times. The chain recombines TRBV7-9 with TRBJ2-7, with 9 bases that match TRBD2. The germline gives CDR1 SEHNR, CDR2 FQNEAQ (reference sequence). The CDR3 has 15 residues. The V and J ends lost 2 bases and 2 bases, in that order; junction bases with no gene match: 4. The CDR3 nucleotides read TGTGCCAGCAGCTTATATTCTAGCGGGGCCTACGAGCAGTACTTC. Translation gives CASSLYSSGAYEQYF.

In its sample, this clonotype is medium-sized. The chain employs TRBV7-9 and TRBJ1-1; 7 bases are shared with TRBD1. The V gene end was trimmed by 3 bases and the J gene end by 4 bases; junction bases not matched to a gene: 5. The CDR3 loop spans 14 amino acids. The germline V gene encodes CDR1 SEHNR and CDR2 FQNEAQ (reference sequence). The CDR3 loop reads CASSLAGGGTEAFF. The CDR3 nucleotides are TGTGCCAGCAGCTTGGCAGGGGGAGGCACTGAAGCTTTCTTT.